The sample holds one count of the clone carrying this T cell receptor (beta chain). The CDR3 contains 16 residues. Germline CDR1 is SGHNT and CDR2 is YYREEE (reference sequence). V was pared by 4 bases and J by 0 bases, with 16 bases between. TCRdb's copy holds only in-frame clones and misses some; the assay was immunoSEQ multiplex PCR. The table records more than 300,000 clones, approximately 89% of them present only once. This entry belongs to a study of blood T cell repertoires in COVID-19. The V and J genes are TRBV5-4 and TRBJ1-1; D is unclear. Sequenced input: peripheral blood. This sequence was found in a woman aged 25 to 39 with COVID-19, enrolled during active disease. The CDR3 region is CASSLDGVAMNTEAFF. The CDR3 coding sequence is TGTGCCAGCAGCCTGGACGGGGTAGCCATGAACACTGAAGCTTTCTTT.